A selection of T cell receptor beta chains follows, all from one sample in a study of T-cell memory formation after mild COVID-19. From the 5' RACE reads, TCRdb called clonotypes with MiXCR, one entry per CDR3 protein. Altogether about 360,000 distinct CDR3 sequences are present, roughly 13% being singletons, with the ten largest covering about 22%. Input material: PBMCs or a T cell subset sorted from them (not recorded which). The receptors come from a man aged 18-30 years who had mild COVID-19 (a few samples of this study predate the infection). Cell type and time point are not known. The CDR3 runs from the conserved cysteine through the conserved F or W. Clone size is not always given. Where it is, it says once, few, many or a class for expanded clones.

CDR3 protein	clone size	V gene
CASSPSPGQGTDTQYF	NA	TRBV7-9
CASSATGTVGGELFF	few	TRBV9
CASSYSGTEDYGYTF	NA	TRBV6-2/TRBV6-3
CAISDQYQGSGTYNEQFF	few	TRBV10-3
CASSVESSGRGTEAFF	NA	TRBV9
CASSLSPASAQETQYF	NA	TRBV12-3/TRBV12-4
CASSHRVGRGPNTGELFF	NA	TRBV14
CASSLTGQSYEQYF	many	TRBV5-1
CSAYTGTESYGYTF	NA	TRBV20-1
CASSLRGQGPSGNTIYF	NA	TRBV7-9
CASSQHLGAYNEQFF	few	TRBV4-3
CASSRAGQLNEKLFF	few	TRBV4-3
CASSLPGTQTYEQYF	NA	TRBV27
CSAREGPSHNEKLFF	few	TRBV20-1
CASSPGGAYIQYF	NA	TRBV6-2/TRBV6-3
CASLETGINYGYTF	NA	TRBV25-1
CASSYWGAGELFF	NA	TRBV6-5
CASSPGQGAAETQYF	NA	TRBV9
CASSLGYAYGYTF	many	TRBV7-9
CAISESGVGQPQHF	few	TRBV10-3
CASSFQGGQSLHF	NA	TRBV12-3/TRBV12-4
CASSNLQDNSPLHF	NA	TRBV6-5
CASSQDRGAYPIF	NA	TRBV4-3
CSARGFDLENSYNEQFF	NA	TRBV20-1
CASSLNTRDQPQHF	few	TRBV28
CASSFLELAGLAGLQETQYF	NA	TRBV7-9
CASSFHRETQYF	few	TRBV5-1
CASSVRDTQYF	many	TRBV25-1
CASSRPSLAETQYF	NA	TRBV7-9
CASRLAGDYNEQFF	NA	TRBV11-2
CASSLGTSGDSYEQYF	few	TRBV11-2
CSARAIRTERTQETQYF	NA	TRBV20-1
CASSLRASGFANTGELFF	few	TRBV7-9
CASSFGSSYNEQFF	many	TRBV5-1
CASSYSRGENEQYF	NA	TRBV6-6
CASSTGFNSPLHF	few	TRBV5-8
CSATLAGGVGRELFF	many	TRBV20-1
CASSRYQGEKLFF	NA	TRBV7-9
CSTLGDTEAFF	NA	TRBV20-1
CASSARGPVGANVLTF	NA	TRBV5-5
CASKDQVTGELFF	NA	TRBV28
CASSPALVRANEKLFF	NA	TRBV4-1
CASSQDRTSNQPQHF	few	TRBV4-3
CASSPPGRTEAFF	NA	TRBV7-9
CASRLQGRGTGELFF	many	TRBV4-1
CASTTRGRVYSYNEQFF	NA	TRBV6-2/TRBV6-3
CSASGVTEAFF	NA	TRBV20-1
CASSYGYGSMSPLHF	NA	TRBV6-5
CASGNQGADEQFF	many	TRBV5-1
CASSLLSTGELFF	few	TRBV7-3
CSARDPKRSNYGYTF	NA	TRBV20-1
CASSWGQLSSGETQYF	NA	TRBV12-3/TRBV12-4
CASSLGNWNTEAFF	NA	TRBV12-3/TRBV12-4
CASSSVPGANVLTF	NA	TRBV7-2
CASSQDIHQETQYF	few	TRBV4-2
CASSLSRGRDVETQYF	NA	TRBV7-9
CASRFSGTEETQYF	NA	TRBV7-2
CASSQETGRANTEAFF	few	TRBV4-1